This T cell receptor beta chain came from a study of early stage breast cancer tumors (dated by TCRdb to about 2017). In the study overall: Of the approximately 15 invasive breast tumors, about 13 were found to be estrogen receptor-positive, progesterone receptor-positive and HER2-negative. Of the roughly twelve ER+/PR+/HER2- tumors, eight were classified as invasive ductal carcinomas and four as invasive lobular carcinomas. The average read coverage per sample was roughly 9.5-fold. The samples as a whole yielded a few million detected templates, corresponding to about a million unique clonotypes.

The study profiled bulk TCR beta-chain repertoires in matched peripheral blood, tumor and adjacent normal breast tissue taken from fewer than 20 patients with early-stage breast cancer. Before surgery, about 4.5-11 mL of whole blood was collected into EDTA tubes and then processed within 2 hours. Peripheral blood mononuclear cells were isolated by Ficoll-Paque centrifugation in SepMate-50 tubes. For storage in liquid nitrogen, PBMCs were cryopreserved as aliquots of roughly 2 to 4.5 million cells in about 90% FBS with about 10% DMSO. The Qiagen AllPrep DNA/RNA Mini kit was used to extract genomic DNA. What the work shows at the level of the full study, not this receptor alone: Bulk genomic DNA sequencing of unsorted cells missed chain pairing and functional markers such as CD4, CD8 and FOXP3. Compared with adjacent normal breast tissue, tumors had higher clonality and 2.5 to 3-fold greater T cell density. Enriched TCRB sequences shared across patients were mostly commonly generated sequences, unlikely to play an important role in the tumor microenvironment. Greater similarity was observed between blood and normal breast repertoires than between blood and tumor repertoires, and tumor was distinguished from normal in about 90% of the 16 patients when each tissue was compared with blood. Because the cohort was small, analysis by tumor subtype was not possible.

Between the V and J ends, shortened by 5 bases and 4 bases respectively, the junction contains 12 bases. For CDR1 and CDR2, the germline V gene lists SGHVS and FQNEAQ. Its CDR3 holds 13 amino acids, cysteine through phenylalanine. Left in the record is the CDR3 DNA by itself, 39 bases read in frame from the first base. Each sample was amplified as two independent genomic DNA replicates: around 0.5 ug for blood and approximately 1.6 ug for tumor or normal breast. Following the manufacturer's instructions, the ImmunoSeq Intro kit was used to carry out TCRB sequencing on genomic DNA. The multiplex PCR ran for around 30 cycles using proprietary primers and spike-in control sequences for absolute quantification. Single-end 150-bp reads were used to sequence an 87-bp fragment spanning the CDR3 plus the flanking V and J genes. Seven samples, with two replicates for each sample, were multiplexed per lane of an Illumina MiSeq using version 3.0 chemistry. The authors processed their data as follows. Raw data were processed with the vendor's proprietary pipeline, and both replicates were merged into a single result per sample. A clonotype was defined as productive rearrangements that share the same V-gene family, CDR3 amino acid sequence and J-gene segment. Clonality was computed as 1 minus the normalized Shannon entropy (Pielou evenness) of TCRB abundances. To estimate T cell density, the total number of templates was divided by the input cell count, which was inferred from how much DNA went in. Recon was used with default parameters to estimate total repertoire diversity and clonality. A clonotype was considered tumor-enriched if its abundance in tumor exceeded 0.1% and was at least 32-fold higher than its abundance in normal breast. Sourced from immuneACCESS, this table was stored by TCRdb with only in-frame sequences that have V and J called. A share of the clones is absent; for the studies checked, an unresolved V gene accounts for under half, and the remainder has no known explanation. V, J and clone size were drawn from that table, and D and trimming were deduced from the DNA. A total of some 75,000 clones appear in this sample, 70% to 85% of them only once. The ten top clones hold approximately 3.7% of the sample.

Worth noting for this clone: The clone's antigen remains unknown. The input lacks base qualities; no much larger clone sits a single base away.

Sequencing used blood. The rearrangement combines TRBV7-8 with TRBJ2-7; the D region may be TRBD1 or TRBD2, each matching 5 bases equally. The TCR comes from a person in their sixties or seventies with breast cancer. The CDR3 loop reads CASSQGLAYEQYF. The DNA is TGTGCCAGCAGCCAGGGTTTAGCGTACGAGCAGTACTTC.